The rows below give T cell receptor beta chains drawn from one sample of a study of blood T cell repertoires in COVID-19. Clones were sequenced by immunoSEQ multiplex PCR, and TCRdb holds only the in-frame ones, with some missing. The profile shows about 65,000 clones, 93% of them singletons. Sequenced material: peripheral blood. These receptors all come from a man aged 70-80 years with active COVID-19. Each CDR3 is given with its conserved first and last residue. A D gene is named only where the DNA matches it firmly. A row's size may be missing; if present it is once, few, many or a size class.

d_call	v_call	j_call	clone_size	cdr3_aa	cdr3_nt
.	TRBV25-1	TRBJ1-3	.	CAARGSGNTIYF	TGTGCGGCGCGGGGCTCTGGAAACACCATATATTTT
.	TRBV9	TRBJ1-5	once	CASSPGVGVGQPQHF	TGTGCCAGCAGCCCGGGGGTAGGGGTTGGTCAGCCCCAGCATTTT
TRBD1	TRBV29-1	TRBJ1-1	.	CSVEREAGGLVNTEAFF	TGCAGCGTTGAAAGGGAGGCAGGGGGCCTAGTGAACACTGAAGCTTTCTTT
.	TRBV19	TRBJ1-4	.	CASNTGTKNEKLFF	TGTGCCAGCAATACCGGGACAAAGAATGAAAAACTGTTTTTT
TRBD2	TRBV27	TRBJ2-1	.	CASSHLLAGENEQFF	TGTGCCAGCAGTCACCTACTAGCGGGGGAGAATGAGCAGTTCTTC
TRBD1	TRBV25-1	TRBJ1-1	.	CASSEFEQGYTEAFF	TGTGCCAGCAGTGAATTTGAACAGGGGTACACTGAAGCTTTCTTT
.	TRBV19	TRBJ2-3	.	CASSPLGGTTDTQYF	TGTGCCAGTAGTCCTCTCGGGGGGACAACAGATACGCAGTATTTT
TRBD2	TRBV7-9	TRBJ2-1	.	CASSLGLAGGTYNEQFF	TGTGCCAGCAGCTTAGGACTAGCGGGGGGTACCTACAATGAGCAGTTCTTC
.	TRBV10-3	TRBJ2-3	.	CAISPVGQDTQYF	TGTGCCATCAGCCCTGTGGGGCAAGATACGCAGTATTTT
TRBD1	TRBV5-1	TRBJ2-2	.	CASSATPGGQDGELFF	TGCGCCAGCAGCGCCACCCCAGGGGGTCAAGACGGGGAGCTGTTTTTT
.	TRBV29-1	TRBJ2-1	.	CSVTGLGEQFF	TGCAGCGTTACAGGGTTAGGTGAGCAGTTCTTC
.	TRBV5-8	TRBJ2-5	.	CASSLARGSGKTQYF	TGTGCCAGCAGCTTGGCCCGGGGGTCGGGGAAGACCCAGTACTTC
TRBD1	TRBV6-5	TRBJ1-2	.	CATGRDRANYGYTF	TGTGCCACAGGAAGGGACAGGGCTAACTATGGCTACACCTTC
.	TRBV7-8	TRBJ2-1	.	CASSGGGRNEQFF	TGTGCCAGCAGCGGGGGGGGCCGTAATGAGCAGTTCTTC
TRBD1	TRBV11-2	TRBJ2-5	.	CASSFPGTGSETQYF	TGTGCCAGCAGCTTCCCCGGGACAGGGTCCGAGACCCAGTACTTC
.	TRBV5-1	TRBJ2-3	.	CASSLLRGHTDTQYF	TGCGCCAGCAGCTTGCTCAGGGGACACACAGATACGCAGTATTTT
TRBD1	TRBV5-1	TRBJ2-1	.	CASSLGQGDEQFF	TGCGCCAGCAGCTTGGGGCAGGGGGATGAGCAGTTCTTC
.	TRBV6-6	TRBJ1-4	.	CASRDPGPNEKLFF	TGTGCCAGCAGGGATCCAGGTCCTAATGAAAAACTGTTTTTT
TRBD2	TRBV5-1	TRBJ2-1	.	CASSPSGGGVEQFF	TGCGCCAGCAGCCCTAGCGGGGGTGGAGTTGAGCAGTTCTTC
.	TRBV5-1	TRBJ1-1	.	CASRGGFYNTEAFF	TGCGCCAGCAGGGGGGGGTTTTATAACACTGAAGCTTTCTTT
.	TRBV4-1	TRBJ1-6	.	CASSGLTVESLHF	TGCGCCAGCAGTGGACTGACCGTCGAATCCCTCCACTTT
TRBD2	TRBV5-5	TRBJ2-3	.	CASSFSSGGITDTQYF	TGTGCCAGCAGCTTCTCTAGCGGGGGGATCACAGATACGCAGTATTTT
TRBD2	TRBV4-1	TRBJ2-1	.	CASSPRGGGAEPYNEQFF	TGCGCCAGCAGCCCGAGGGGCGGGGGGGCTGAGCCCTACAATGAGCAGTTCTTC
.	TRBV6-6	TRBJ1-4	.	CASSYPGGSGEKLFF	TGTGCCAGCAGTTACCCCGGGGGGAGCGGTGAAAAACTGTTTTTT
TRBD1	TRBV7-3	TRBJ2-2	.	CASSPRTGGNTGELFF	TGTGCCAGCAGCCCTAGGACAGGGGGGAACACCGGGGAGCTGTTTTTT
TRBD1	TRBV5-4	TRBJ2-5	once	CASSSGQVGETQYF	TGTGCCAGCAGCTCGGGACAGGTAGGGGAGACCCAGTACTTC
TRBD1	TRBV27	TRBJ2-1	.	CASSLSGTGYNEQFF	TGTGCCAGCAGTCTATCCGGGACAGGCTACAATGAGCAGTTCTTC
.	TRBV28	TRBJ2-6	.	CASSLYSGANVLTF	TGTGCCAGCAGTTTGTACTCTGGGGCCAACGTCCTGACTTTC
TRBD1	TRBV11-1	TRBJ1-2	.	CASSATGYGYTF	TGTGCCAGCAGCGCGACAGGGTATGGCTACACCTTC
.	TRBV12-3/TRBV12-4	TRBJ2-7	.	CASSRQVSYEQYF	TGTGCCAGCAGTCGACAGGTGAGCTACGAGCAGTACTTC
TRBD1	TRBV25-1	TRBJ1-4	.	CASRPTTGTNEKLFF	TGTGCCAGCAGACCCACGACAGGGACTAATGAAAAACTGTTTTTT
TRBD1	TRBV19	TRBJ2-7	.	CASSIGDRGYEQYF	TGTGCCAGTAGTATTGGGGACAGGGGATACGAGCAGTACTTC
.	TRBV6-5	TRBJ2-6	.	CASSPGVSGANVLTF	TGTGCCAGCAGCCCGGGGGTCTCTGGGGCCAACGTCCTGACTTTC
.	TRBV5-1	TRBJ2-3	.	CASRGMGSSTDTQYF	TGCGCCAGCAGGGGCATGGGCTCCAGCACAGATACGCAGTATTTT
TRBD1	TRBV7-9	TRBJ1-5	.	CASSPTGEDQPQHF	TGTGCCAGCAGCCCCACAGGGGAAGATCAGCCCCAGCATTTT
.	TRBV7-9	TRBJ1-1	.	CASSPTRMNTEAFF	TGTGCCAGCAGCCCGACAAGGATGAACACTGAAGCTTTCTTT
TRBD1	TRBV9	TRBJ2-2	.	CASSVPRTGGNTGELFF	TGTGCCAGCAGCGTACCACGGACAGGGGGAAACACCGGGGAGCTGTTTTTT
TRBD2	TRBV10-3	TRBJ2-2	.	CPTRQASGGAGTGELFF	TGTCCCACCCGGCAAGCTAGCGGGGGGGCCGGGACCGGGGAGCTGTTTTTT
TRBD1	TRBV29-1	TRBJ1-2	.	CSTDERRQGHYGYTF	TGCAGCACAGACGAAAGACGACAGGGTCACTATGGCTACACCTTC
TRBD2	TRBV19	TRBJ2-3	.	CASSTGTSGAYTDTQYF	TGTGCCAGTAGTACCGGGACTAGCGGGGCCTACACAGATACGCAGTATTTT
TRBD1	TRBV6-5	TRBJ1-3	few	CASRKQGASGNTIYF	TGTGCCAGCAGGAAACAGGGGGCATCAGGAAACACCATATATTTT
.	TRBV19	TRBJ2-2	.	CASSMNRVGGELFF	TGTGCCAGTAGTATGAACAGGGTCGGAGGGGAGCTGTTTTTT